Each of the 20 T cell receptor beta chains below was sequenced from the same sample in a study of T cells in tuberculosis. Method: immunoSEQ multiplex PCR; TCRdb's copy keeps in-frame clones and lacks some. The repertoire holds tens of thousands of clones, with around 92% as singletons. Sequencing was performed on PBMCs. The receptors come from a donor aged 10-35 years with latent tuberculosis or without tuberculosis infection. Some clones in this sample may be carry-over from other donors' samples.

The chain links TRBV7-9 to TRBJ2-1; 13 bases line up with TRBD2. V dropped 6 bases and J dropped 5; count of bases not matched to a gene: 7. In germline, CDR1 is SEHNR, CDR2 FQNEAQ (reference sequence). The CDR3 spans 16 residues. CDR3 sequence reads: CASRWTSGRFHNEQFF. DNA for the CDR3: TGTGCCAGCAGGTGGACTAGCGGGAGATTCCACAATGAGCAGTTCTTC.

The chain uses TRBV28 and TRBJ2-1, with D perhaps TRBD2 (5 bases). This CDR3 region has 16 residues. The V end lost 0 bases, the J end lost 4 bases, and 13 bases lay between the germline ends. Germline values: CDR1 MDHEN, CDR2 SYDVKM. CDR3 region: CASSLWELGSYNEQFF. The DNA for the CDR3 is TGTGCCAGCAGTTTATGGGAACTAGGCTCATACAATGAGCAGTTCTTC.

This chain joins TRBV4-1 and TRBJ2-7; TRBD2 matches at 11 bases. CDR1 is MGHRA and CDR2 is YSYEKL in the germline V gene. V lost 2 bases, J lost 1 base, and 4 bases stayed unmatched. The length of the CDR3 is 16 residues. CDR3: CASSQPTSGGSYEQYF. CDR3 DNA: TGCGCCAGCAGCCAACCTACTAGCGGGGGATCCTACGAGCAGTACTTC.

This chain connects TRBV5-1 to TRBJ1-5, with TRBD1 matching 7 bases. The junction had 12 bases not matched to a gene; V was cut back by 4 bases and J by 2 bases. This CDR3 spans 17 amino acids. From germline, CDR1 is SGHRS and CDR2 YFSETQ. The CDR3 DNA follows: TGCGCCAGCAGCCTAGAGCCAGGGGGAAGGGGCAATCAGCCCCAGCATTTT. Translation gives CASSLEPGGRGNQPQHF.

V and J are TRBV2 and TRBJ1-3; D may be TRBD1 (5 bases). Germline CDR1 reads SNHLY; CDR2 reads FYNNEI. CDR3 length: 15 amino acids. V was trimmed by 7 bases and J by 0 bases, leaving 13 bases between them. CDR3 in amino acids: CASKAGSGSGNTIYF. CDR3 coding DNA: TGTGCCAGCAAAGCAGGGTCGGGCTCTGGAAACACCATATATTTT.

V usage is TRBV6-6 and J usage is TRBJ1-3, with 7 positions matching TRBD1. Germline CDR1 is MNHNY and CDR2 is SVGAGI (reference sequence). The CDR3 spans 15 residues. V lost 6 bases and J lost 0; bases outside the gene matches: 5. CDR3 coding DNA: TGTGCCAGCAGCCGCGGGACAGCCTCTGGAAACACCATATATTTT. It encodes CASSRGTASGNTIYF.

By share, this clone ranks as medium-sized (0.01 to 0.1%). This chain links TRBV6-6 with TRBJ2-7; 8 bases line up with TRBD2. With 7 bases clipped from V and 1 base from J, the junction kept 12 bases outside the gene matches. The V gene's germline CDR1 is MNHNY and CDR2 SVGAGI (reference sequence). The CDR3 spans 16 residues. DNA for the CDR3: TGTGCCAGCAAAGCGGGGGACCCTCGAATATCCTACGAGCAGTACTTC. Residues: CASKAGDPRISYEQYF.

The chain joins TRBV30 to TRBJ2-1; tentatively, D is TRBD1 (7 bases). CDR3 length: 12 residues. The V end lost 7 bases, the J end lost 9 bases, and 16 bases lay between the germline ends. Germline V gene sequence: CDR1 GTSNPN, CDR2 SVGIG (reference sequence). The CDR3 DNA reads TGTGCCTCGTTTTCAGGGGGGATTGAGCAGTTCTTC. Amino acid sequence: CASFSGGIEQFF. Complete variable domain (other parts from reference TRBV30 and TRBJ2-1): SQTIHQWPATLVQPVGSPLSLECTVEGTSNPNLYWYRQAAGRGLQLLFYSVGIGQISSEVPQNLSASRPQDRQFILSSKKLLLSDSGFYLCASFSGGIEQFFGPGTRLTVL.

The chain couples TRBV10-3 to TRBJ1-2, with a tentative D call TRBD1 (5 bases). V dropped 8 bases and J dropped 6 bases, with 25 bases sitting between them. Germline assignment: CDR1 ENHRY and CDR2 SYGVKD. This CDR3 has 16 residues. CDR3 sequence: CAIAVMGISGYDGYTF. CDR3 in DNA: TGTGCCATCGCGGTCATGGGGATATCAGGGTACGATGGCTACACCTTC.

V is TRBV5-1 and J is TRBJ1-4; tentatively, D is TRBD1 (5 bases). V gave up 4 bases and J gave up 0 bases, with 10 bases separating them. Germline CDR1 SGHRS, CDR2 YFSETQ. The CDR3 consists of 15 residues. CDR3 coding DNA: TGCGCCAGCAGCAGGACAACAACAACTAATGAAAAACTGTTTTTT. This sequence encodes CASSRTTTTNEKLFF. The full variable domain, with the rest looked up from reference TRBV5-1 and TRBJ1-4, is KAGVTQTPRYLIKTRGQQVTLSCSPISGHRSVSWYQQTPGQGLQFLFEYFSETQRNKGNFPGRFSGRQFSNSRSEMNVSTLELGDSALYLCASSRTTTTNEKLFFGSGTQLSVL.

The J gene is TRBJ2-1, the V gene TRBV19, with 12 bases fitting TRBD2. J lost 8 bases, V lost 4 bases, and 9 bases had no gene match. Germline V CDR1 and CDR2: LNHDA, SQIVND (reference sequence). CDR3 length: 16 amino acids. The CDR3, as DNA: TGTGCCAGTAGTAATTTACTAGCGGGGGGCCGGGATGAGCAGTTCTTC. This sequence encodes CASSNLLAGGRDEQFF.

This chain links TRBV5-8 with TRBJ2-1, with D perhaps TRBD2 (6 bases). Germline V gene lookup returns CDR1 SGHTS and CDR2 YDEGEE. The CDR3 contains 16 residues. V was cut by 0 bases and J by 4 bases, with 14 bases left in between. For the CDR3, the DNA is TGTGCCAGCAGCTTGGCCCGGGGGACTGCGTACAATGAGCAGTTCTTC. The encoded protein is CASSLARGTAYNEQFF.

V and J are TRBV7-8 and TRBJ2-7, with D unclear. The CDR3 runs to 13 residues. V lost 1 base to trimming and J lost 0 bases, with 4 bases between them. Looked up from germline, CDR1 is SGHVS and CDR2 is FQNEAQ. The CDR3 protein is CASSLESSYEQYF. As DNA, the CDR3 is TGTGCCAGCAGCTTAGAGAGCTCCTACGAGCAGTACTTC. Combining the CDR3 with reference TRBV7-8 and TRBJ2-7 gives the whole variable domain GAGVSQSPRYKVAKRGQDVALRCDPISGHVSLFWYQQALGQGPEFLTYFQNEAQLDKSGLPSDRFFAERPEGSVSTLKIQRTQQEDSAVYLCASSLESSYEQYFGPGTRLTVT.

This chain joins TRBV27 and TRBJ2-7, with 9 bases lining up with TRBD2. V lost 6 bases, J lost 1 base, and 10 bases stayed unmatched. Germline CDR1 MNHEY, CDR2 SMNVEV (reference sequence). This CDR3 has 16 residues. CDR3 nucleotide sequence: TGTGCCAGCAGGACTAGCGGTCAATACTCTTCCTACGAGCAGTACTTC. This codes for CASRTSGQYSSYEQYF.

This clone was detected only once. The rearrangement links TRBV5-1 to TRBJ2-3; TRBD2 matches 7 bases. V was pared by 0 bases and J by 3 bases, with 1 base of the junction left unmatched. This CDR3 comprises 14 residues. Germline CDR1 reads SGHRS; CDR2 reads YFSETQ. CDR3: CASSLGGGTDTQYF. CDR3 DNA sequence: TGCGCCAGCAGCTTGGGCGGGGGAACAGATACGCAGTATTTT.

The chain couples TRBV9 to TRBJ2-1; the D gene is possibly TRBD2 (5 bases). Germline V gene sequence: CDR1 SGDLS, CDR2 YYNGEE. This CDR3 contains 15 residues. V lost 3 bases, J lost 8 bases, and 18 bases lay in between. The CDR3 nucleotides are TGTGCCAGCAGCGCGGGGATACGCCCCGGGGATGAGCAGTTCTTC. This gives the protein CASSAGIRPGDEQFF.

CDR3 region: CASSFSGTGREEQYF. The CDR3 DNA reads as TGTGCCAGCAGCTTTTCCGGGACAGGGAGGGAAGAGCAGTACTTC. This sequence joins TRBV7-6 and TRBJ2-7; 9 bases align to TRBD1. Losses at the gene ends were 3 bases for V and 7 bases for J; bases not matched to a gene: 10. The CDR3 has 15 amino acids. The germline gives CDR1 SGHVS, CDR2 FNYEAQ.

The chain couples TRBV19 to TRBJ2-1, with 7 nucleotides matching TRBD2. V lost 5 bases, J lost 7 bases, and 8 bases stayed unmatched. The CDR3 contains 14 residues. Per the germline V gene, CDR1 is LNHDA and CDR2 is SQIVND (reference sequence). CDR3 nucleotides: TGTGCCAGTAGTCCGGGACGGGAGGTAAATGAGCAGTTCTTC. It specifies CASSPGREVNEQFF.

The chain joins TRBV7-2 to TRBJ2-1; the D is unclear. V was clipped by 1 base and J by 7 bases, with 8 bases between them. This CDR3 has 13 amino acids. Germline-derived CDR1 and CDR2 are SGHTA and FQGNSA. DNA for the CDR3: TGTGCCAGCAGCTTAGGGCAGAAAAATGAGCAGTTCTTC. This sequence encodes CASSLGQKNEQFF.

The rearrangement joins TRBV7-9 to TRBJ1-1; 8 nucleotides line up with TRBD1. The CDR3 loop spans 15 amino acids. V lost 9 bases to trimming and J lost 5 bases; unmatched junction nucleotides: 14. CDR1 and CDR2 (germline): SEHNR, FQNEAQ (reference sequence). This CDR3 is CASEGAGGWETEAFF. CDR3 DNA: TGTGCCAGTGAGGGGGCAGGGGGCTGGGAAACTGAAGCTTTCTTT.